A few counts support the clone carrying this TCR beta chain. This entry comes from a study of CDR3 diversity in severe acne. Germline assignment: CDR1 LGHDT and CDR2 YNNKEL (reference sequence). With 1 base removed from V and 4 bases from J, the gap between germline ends came to 10 bases. This CDR3 is built from 14 residues. TCRdb reanalysed the PCR reads using MiXCR and keeps one entry per CDR3 protein. The sample lists around 100,000 distinct CDR3 sequences; roughly half were seen once. This sequence joins TRBV3-1 and TRBJ1-2; D is ambiguous. The sample taken for sequencing was blood. This receptor was obtained from a male donor with acne. CDR3 DNA: TGTGCCAGCAGCCAAGGAAGGGTCGCCTATGGCTACACCTTC. Its translation is CASSQGRVAYGYTF.